This TCR beta chain was recovered during a study of blood T cell repertoires in COVID-19. Background on the study: The United States, Italy and Spain were the sources of the acute and convalescent COVID-19 samples.

Data came from immunoSEQ multiplex PCR; TCRdb stores just in-frame clones and leaves some out. The sample records about 300,000 clones, 88% being singletons. The CDR3 length is 13 residues. V was trimmed by 1 base and J by 4 bases, leaving 5 bases between them. CDR1 and CDR2 (germline): LNHNV, YYDKDF (reference sequence). The count of this clone is one. Sequenced material: peripheral blood. The sequence came from a man in his late teens or twenties with active or convalescent COVID-19. The chain uses TRBV15 and TRBJ2-1; D is unresolved. CDR3 loop: CATSRVEYNEQFF. The CDR3 region has the DNA TGTGCCACCAGCAGAGTAGAATACAATGAGCAGTTCTTC.